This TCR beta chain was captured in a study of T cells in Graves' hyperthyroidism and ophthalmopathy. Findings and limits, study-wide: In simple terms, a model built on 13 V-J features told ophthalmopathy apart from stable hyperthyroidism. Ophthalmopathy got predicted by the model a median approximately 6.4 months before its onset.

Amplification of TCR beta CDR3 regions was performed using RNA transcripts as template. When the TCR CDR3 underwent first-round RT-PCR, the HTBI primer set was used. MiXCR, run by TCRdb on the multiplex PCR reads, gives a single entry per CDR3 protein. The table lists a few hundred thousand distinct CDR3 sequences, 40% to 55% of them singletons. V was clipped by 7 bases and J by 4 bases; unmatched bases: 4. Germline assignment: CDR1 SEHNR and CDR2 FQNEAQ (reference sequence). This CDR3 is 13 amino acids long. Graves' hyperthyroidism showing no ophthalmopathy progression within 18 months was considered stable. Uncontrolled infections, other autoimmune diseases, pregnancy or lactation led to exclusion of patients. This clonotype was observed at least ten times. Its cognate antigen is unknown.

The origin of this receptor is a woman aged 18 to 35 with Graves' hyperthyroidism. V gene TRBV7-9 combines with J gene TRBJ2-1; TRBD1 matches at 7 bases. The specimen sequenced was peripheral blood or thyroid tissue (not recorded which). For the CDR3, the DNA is TGTGCCAGCATCGGGACAGCTTACAATGAGCAGTTCTTC. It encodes CASIGTAYNEQFF. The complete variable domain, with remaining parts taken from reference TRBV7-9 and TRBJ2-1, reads DTGVSQNPRHKITKRGQNVTFRCDPISEHNRLYWYRQTLGQGPEFLTYFQNEAQLEKSRLLSDRFSAERPKGSFSTLEIQRTEQGDSAMYLCASIGTAYNEQFFGPGTRLTVL.